This T cell receptor (delta chain) originates from a study of gamma-delta T cells after stem cell transplantation. TCRdb re-called the RT-PCR reads using CATT. The table records roughly 2,000 delta-chain clones, approximately 2.1% of them present only once. Comment on this clone: A read error is likely here: a far larger clone is one base away. The sample has other DNA sequences that encode this CDR3 too.

This CDR3 is built from 19 residues. Germline assignment: CDR1 GEAIGNYY and CDR2 EKD. V was clipped by 4 bases and J by 1 base; unmatched bases: 20. Sequencing used gamma-delta T cells. The chain recombines TRDV2 with TRDJ1; TRDD2 matches at 7 bases. The clonotype comes from a human donor. It is not recorded whose cells these are; they may come from a transplant donor. The CDR3 here is CACEGLSYEAGPRTDKLIF. The DNA of the CDR3 is TGTGCCTGTGAGGGGCTTTCCTACGAAGCAGGGCCACGCACCGATAAACTCATCTTT.